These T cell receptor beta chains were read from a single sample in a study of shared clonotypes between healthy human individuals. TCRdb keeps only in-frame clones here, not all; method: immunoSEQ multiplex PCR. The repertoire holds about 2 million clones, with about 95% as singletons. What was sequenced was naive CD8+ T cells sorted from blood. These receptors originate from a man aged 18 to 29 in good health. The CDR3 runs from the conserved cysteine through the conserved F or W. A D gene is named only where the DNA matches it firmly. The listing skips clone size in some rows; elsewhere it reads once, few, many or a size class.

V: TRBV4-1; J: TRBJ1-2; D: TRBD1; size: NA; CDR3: CASSFRDSYPANYGYTF; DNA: TGCGCCAGCAGCTTCCGGGACAGTTACCCAGCTAACTATGGCTACACCTTC
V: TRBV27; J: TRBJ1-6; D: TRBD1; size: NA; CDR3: CASSWGQGSSPLHF; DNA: TGTGCCAGCAGTTGGGGACAGGGATCTTCACCCCTCCACTTT
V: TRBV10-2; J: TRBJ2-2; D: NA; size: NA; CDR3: CASTAAGTGELFF; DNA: TGCGCCAGCACGGCGGCGGGCACCGGGGAGCTGTTTTTT
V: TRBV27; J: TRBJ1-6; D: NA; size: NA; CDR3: CASSVEQGSYNSPLHF; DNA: TGTGCCAGCAGCGTCGAACAGGGCTCCTATAATTCACCCCTCCACTTT
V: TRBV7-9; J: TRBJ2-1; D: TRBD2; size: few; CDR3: CASSLASGFYNEQFF; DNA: TGTGCCAGCAGCTTAGCTAGCGGGTTCTACAATGAGCAGTTCTTC
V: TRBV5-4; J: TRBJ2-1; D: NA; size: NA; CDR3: CASVGPSYNEQFF; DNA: TGTGCCAGCGTAGGGCCCTCCTACAATGAGCAGTTCTTC
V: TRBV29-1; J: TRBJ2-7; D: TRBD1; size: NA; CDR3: CSVAGDRVSDEQYF; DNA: TGCAGCGTTGCTGGGGACAGGGTGAGCGACGAGCAGTACTTC
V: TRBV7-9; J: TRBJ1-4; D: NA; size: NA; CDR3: CASSLLGRAGEEKLFF; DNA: TGTGCCAGCAGTCTTTTAGGGAGGGCTGGAGAAGAAAAACTGTTTTTT
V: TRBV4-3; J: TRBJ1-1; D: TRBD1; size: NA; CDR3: CASSQGAGGRNTEAFF; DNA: TGCGCCAGCAGCCAAGGGGCAGGGGGCCGCAACACTGAAGCTTTCTTT
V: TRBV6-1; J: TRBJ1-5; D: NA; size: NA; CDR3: CASSEEDSYLGQPQHF; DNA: TGTGCCAGCAGTGAAGAGGACAGTTATCTTGGTCAGCCCCAGCATTTT
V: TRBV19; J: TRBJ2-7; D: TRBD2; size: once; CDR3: CASSIHRDYLYEQYF; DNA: TGTGCCAGTAGTATCCACCGGGACTACCTTTACGAGCAGTACTTC
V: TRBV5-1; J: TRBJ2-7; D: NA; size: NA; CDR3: CASSLDEAYEQYF; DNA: TGCGCCAGCAGCTTGGACGAGGCCTACGAGCAGTACTTC
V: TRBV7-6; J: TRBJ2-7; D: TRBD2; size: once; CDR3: CASSLRLADYYEQYF; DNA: TGTGCCAGCAGCCTCAGACTAGCGGATTACTACGAGCAGTACTTC
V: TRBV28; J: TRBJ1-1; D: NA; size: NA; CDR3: CASTPQGFDTEAFF; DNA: TGTGCCAGCACTCCTCAGGGGTTCGACACTGAAGCTTTCTTT
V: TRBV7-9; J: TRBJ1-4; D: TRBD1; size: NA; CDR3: CASSSTRRDRGTNEKLFF; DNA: TGTGCCAGCAGCTCCACCCGCCGGGACAGGGGAACTAATGAAAAACTGTTTTTT
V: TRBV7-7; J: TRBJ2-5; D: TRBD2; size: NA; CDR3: CASSRGTSGQETQYF; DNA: TGTGCTAGCAGCCGAGGGACTAGCGGCCAAGAGACCCAGTACTTC
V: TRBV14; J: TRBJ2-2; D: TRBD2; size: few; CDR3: CASSQFPLAGVTGELFF; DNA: TGTGCCAGCAGCCAATTCCCACTAGCGGGAGTCACCGGGGAGCTGTTTTTT
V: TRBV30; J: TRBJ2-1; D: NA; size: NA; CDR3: CAWSPGTLYNEQFF; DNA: TGTGCCTGGAGTCCCGGGACCCTTTACAATGAGCAGTTCTTC
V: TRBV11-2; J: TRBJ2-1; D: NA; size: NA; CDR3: CASSSGGGKSYNEQFF; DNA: TGTGCCAGCAGCTCAGGAGGGGGTAAATCCTACAATGAGCAGTTCTTC